This entry features one T cell receptor beta chain sequence. This sample is drawn from a study of blood T cell repertoires in COVID-19. As for the study in general: Sites in the United States, Italy and Spain provided acute and convalescent COVID-19 samples.

Sequenced by immunoSEQ multiplex PCR; TCRdb stores in-frame clones only, minus some. There are about 120,000 clones in the sample; about nine tenths occur only once, and approximately 1.7% lies in the top ten. Material: peripheral blood. The source of this sequence is a human donor with active COVID-19. The donor label of this sample is uncertain.

CDR3 sequence: CASSARLEETQYF. The CDR3 DNA is TGTGCCAGCAGCGCCCGACTAGAAGAGACCCAGTACTTC. The chain recombines TRBV7-9 with TRBJ2-5, with D maybe TRBD2 (6 bases). There are 13 residues in the CDR3. Trimming stripped 5 bases from V and 3 bases from J, with 10 bases between. Germline V gives CDR1 SEHNR, CDR2 FQNEAQ (reference sequence).